These T cell receptor beta chains were read from a single sample in a study of follicular helper T cells after annual influenza vaccination. Method: immunoSEQ multiplex PCR; TCRdb's copy keeps in-frame clones and lacks some. The top ten hold roughly 4% of the sample, which has some 10,000 clones, approximately 85% seen once. The source was CXCR5+ CD38- circulating T follicular helper cells from blood, collected 7 days after influenza vaccination. The receptors here all came from an adult who received the influenza vaccine. Both conserved end residues are part of each CDR3. A D gene is named only where the DNA matches it firmly. Expanded clones get a size class; other rows say once, few or many, or leave the size out.

cdr3_nt: TGTGCCAGCAGTTACTCGGGCGATACGCAGTATTTT; cdr3_aa: CASSYSGDTQYF; v_call: TRBV6-6; d_call: .; clone_size: .; j_call: TRBJ2-3
cdr3_nt: TGTGCCAGCAGTCAACAGATCCTAGCGGGGAGTACCGACGAGCAGTACTTC; cdr3_aa: CASSQQILAGSTDEQYF; v_call: TRBV2; d_call: TRBD2; clone_size: .; j_call: TRBJ2-7
cdr3_nt: TGTGCTAGTGGTCTCGCAGGTTCGAACACTGAAGCTTTCTTT; cdr3_aa: CASGLAGSNTEAFF; v_call: TRBV12-5; d_call: .; clone_size: .; j_call: TRBJ1-1
cdr3_nt: TGTGCCAGCAGTTTGCCCAGGGGGCGGAATTCACCCCTCCACTTT; cdr3_aa: CASSLPRGRNSPLHF; v_call: TRBV28; d_call: TRBD1; clone_size: few; j_call: TRBJ1-6
cdr3_nt: TGTGCCAGCAGTCTTATGCTGGGGGACCAAGAGACCCAGTACTTC; cdr3_aa: CASSLMLGDQETQYF; v_call: TRBV6-1; d_call: .; clone_size: .; j_call: TRBJ2-5
cdr3_nt: TGCGCCAGCAGCCGCAGGGGGCCAAACACCGGGGAGCTGTTTTTT; cdr3_aa: CASSRRGPNTGELFF; v_call: TRBV5-1; d_call: TRBD1; clone_size: .; j_call: TRBJ2-2
cdr3_nt: TGTGCCAGCAGCGATGCAGGGAAAGGAGGCTACACCTTC; cdr3_aa: CASSDAGKGGYTF; v_call: TRBV2; d_call: .; clone_size: .; j_call: TRBJ1-2
cdr3_nt: TGTGCCAGCAGCGAAGTAAGGGGCTACGAGCAGTACTTC; cdr3_aa: CASSEVRGYEQYF; v_call: TRBV7-2; d_call: .; clone_size: .; j_call: TRBJ2-7
cdr3_nt: TGTGCCAGCAGCCCTATAGCGGGGGGGCGTGTCGGGGAGCTGTTTTTT; cdr3_aa: CASSPIAGGRVGELFF; v_call: TRBV7-8; d_call: TRBD2; clone_size: once; j_call: TRBJ2-2
cdr3_nt: TGTGCCAGCTCACCAGCCCAGGTGGACTCCGGAAATGAAAAACTGTTTTTT; cdr3_aa: CASSPAQVDSGNEKLFF; v_call: TRBV18; d_call: .; clone_size: .; j_call: TRBJ1-4
cdr3_nt: TGTGCCACCAGGGAGGGTCTCTACGAGCAGTACTTC; cdr3_aa: CATREGLYEQYF; v_call: TRBV6-1; d_call: TRBD2; clone_size: .; j_call: TRBJ2-7
cdr3_nt: TGTGCCAGCAGTAAACAGGGAATTAGAACCGGGGAGCTGTTTTTT; cdr3_aa: CASSKQGIRTGELFF; v_call: TRBV2; d_call: .; clone_size: few; j_call: TRBJ2-2
cdr3_nt: TGTGCCAGCAGCTCCACCCCAGAAAACATTCAGTACTTC; cdr3_aa: CASSSTPENIQYF; v_call: TRBV7-2; d_call: .; clone_size: .; j_call: TRBJ2-4
cdr3_nt: TGTGCCAGCAGTTTATACAGGGAGTGGGGTAGCAATCAGCCCCAGCATTTT; cdr3_aa: CASSLYREWGSNQPQHF; v_call: TRBV28; d_call: .; clone_size: few; j_call: TRBJ1-5
cdr3_nt: TGTGCCAGCAGCTCGGACCTTAACCGGAACACTGAAGCTTTCTTT; cdr3_aa: CASSSDLNRNTEAFF; v_call: TRBV7-2; d_call: .; clone_size: .; j_call: TRBJ1-1
cdr3_nt: TGTGCCAGCAGTCAGAGGTGGACAGGGGGCGAGAGCTACACCTTC; cdr3_aa: CASSQRWTGGESYTF; v_call: TRBV11-1; d_call: TRBD1; clone_size: .; j_call: TRBJ1-2
cdr3_nt: TGTGCCAGCAGTGAGCTTGTCGCAGACTCTGGAAACACCATATATTTT; cdr3_aa: CASSELVADSGNTIYF; v_call: TRBV6-1; d_call: .; clone_size: .; j_call: TRBJ1-3
cdr3_nt: TGTGCCAGTAGTATCTCTCGGTTCTCTGGGGCCAACGTCCTGACTTTC; cdr3_aa: CASSISRFSGANVLTF; v_call: TRBV19; d_call: .; clone_size: .; j_call: TRBJ2-6
cdr3_nt: TGTGCCACCAGCATGCAAAATATCAGGTCCCCCGCTTCTGGCTACACCTTC; cdr3_aa: CATSMQNIRSPASGYTF; v_call: TRBV15; d_call: .; clone_size: .; j_call: TRBJ1-2
cdr3_nt: TGTGCCAGTAGTATACGGGGGGGGAACACTGAAGCTTTCTTT; cdr3_aa: CASSIRGGNTEAFF; v_call: TRBV19; d_call: .; clone_size: few; j_call: TRBJ1-1
cdr3_nt: TGTGCCAGCTCGACCACCCGGGGGGGCCCAGATACGCAGTATTTT; cdr3_aa: CASSTTRGGPDTQYF; v_call: TRBV7-3; d_call: TRBD2; clone_size: .; j_call: TRBJ2-3
cdr3_nt: TGTGCCAGTACTGCGTCGGTCAACACAGATACGCAGTATTTT; cdr3_aa: CASTASVNTDTQYF; v_call: TRBV19; d_call: .; clone_size: .; j_call: TRBJ2-3
cdr3_nt: TGTGCCAGCAGTTTATTGACAGGGGGGAGTACTGAAGCTTTCTTT; cdr3_aa: CASSLLTGGSTEAFF; v_call: TRBV28; d_call: TRBD1; clone_size: .; j_call: TRBJ1-1
cdr3_nt: TGTGCCAGCTTTGTAGTTGACACTGGGGAAAGCGGTCAGCCCCAGCATTTT; cdr3_aa: CASFVVDTGESGQPQHF; v_call: TRBV21-1; d_call: .; clone_size: .; j_call: TRBJ1-5
cdr3_nt: TGTGCCAGCTCACCATGGACAGGGGGCGAGGACGGGGAGCTGTTTTTT; cdr3_aa: CASSPWTGGEDGELFF; v_call: TRBV18; d_call: TRBD1; clone_size: once; j_call: TRBJ2-2
cdr3_nt: TGCGCCAGCAGCTTGGGTGATGGGGATCTCTATGGCTACACCTTC; cdr3_aa: CASSLGDGDLYGYTF; v_call: TRBV5-1; d_call: .; clone_size: .; j_call: TRBJ1-2
cdr3_nt: TGTGCCAGTAGTTTAATTGACAGGGACGAGACCCAGTACTTC; cdr3_aa: CASSLIDRDETQYF; v_call: TRBV19; d_call: TRBD1; clone_size: .; j_call: TRBJ2-5
cdr3_nt: TGTGCCAGCTCACCACAAAAAGGAAACTACGAGCAGTACTTC; cdr3_aa: CASSPQKGNYEQYF; v_call: TRBV18; d_call: .; clone_size: few; j_call: TRBJ2-7
cdr3_nt: TGCAGCGTTGCTTGGGGGGTGATCACAGATACGCAGTATTTT; cdr3_aa: CSVAWGVITDTQYF; v_call: TRBV29-1; d_call: .; clone_size: .; j_call: TRBJ2-3
cdr3_nt: TGTGCCAGTAGTATTGGAGGGCCTACGCAGCAGTACTTC; cdr3_aa: CASSIGGPTQQYF; v_call: TRBV19; d_call: .; clone_size: .; j_call: TRBJ2-7
cdr3_nt: TGTGCCAGCAGCTTTAGGCCAAATCCTAGCACAGATACGCAGTATTTT; cdr3_aa: CASSFRPNPSTDTQYF; v_call: TRBV7-6; d_call: .; clone_size: .; j_call: TRBJ2-3
cdr3_nt: TGTGCCAGCTCACCAGGGCCGAACACTGAAGCTTTCTTT; cdr3_aa: CASSPGPNTEAFF; v_call: TRBV18; d_call: .; clone_size: .; j_call: TRBJ1-1
cdr3_nt: TGTGCCAGCAGCCCTTCCTCAATACAGATTACCGGGGAGCTGTTTTTT; cdr3_aa: CASSPSSIQITGELFF; v_call: TRBV28; d_call: .; clone_size: once; j_call: TRBJ2-2
cdr3_nt: TGCGCCAGCAGCGGGACTACAGATACGCAGTATTTT; cdr3_aa: CASSGTTDTQYF; v_call: TRBV10-2; d_call: .; clone_size: .; j_call: TRBJ2-3
cdr3_nt: TGTGCCAGCAGCCCCGGGACAGGGCATAGCAATCAGCCCCAGCATTTT; cdr3_aa: CASSPGTGHSNQPQHF; v_call: TRBV11-2; d_call: TRBD1; clone_size: .; j_call: TRBJ1-5
cdr3_nt: TGTGCCAGCAGCTTAGGCCCTGGACAGGGGGCTTGGGAGCAGTACTTC; cdr3_aa: CASSLGPGQGAWEQYF; v_call: TRBV7-9; d_call: TRBD1; clone_size: once; j_call: TRBJ2-7
cdr3_nt: TGTGCCAGCAGTTCGGGACCGACACGTGGGGAGCAGTACTTC; cdr3_aa: CASSSGPTRGEQYF; v_call: TRBV28; d_call: .; clone_size: .; j_call: TRBJ2-7
cdr3_nt: TGTGCCAGCAGCCCCTGGACAGGGATCCAAGAGACCCAGTACTTC; cdr3_aa: CASSPWTGIQETQYF; v_call: TRBV7-6; d_call: TRBD1; clone_size: .; j_call: TRBJ2-5
cdr3_nt: TGTGCCAGCAGCTTAGTAACGTACGAGCAGTACTTC; cdr3_aa: CASSLVTYEQYF; v_call: TRBV11-1; d_call: .; clone_size: .; j_call: TRBJ2-7
cdr3_nt: TGTGCCAGTAGTTTAAGGACGGGAGGTACTGGGGCCAACGTCCTGACTTTC; cdr3_aa: CASSLRTGGTGANVLTF; v_call: TRBV19; d_call: TRBD2; clone_size: .; j_call: TRBJ2-6
cdr3_nt: TGTGCCAGCAGCCAGGGGATTGGGGGCAATCAGCCCCAGCATTTT; cdr3_aa: CASSQGIGGNQPQHF; v_call: TRBV7-2; d_call: .; clone_size: .; j_call: TRBJ1-5
cdr3_nt: TGTGCCAGCAGTTTACCCCGTTCAGTTGGAAACACCATATATTTT; cdr3_aa: CASSLPRSVGNTIYF; v_call: TRBV28; d_call: .; clone_size: .; j_call: TRBJ1-3
cdr3_nt: TGCAGCGTTGCAAGGGGACCCTCCATTACAGATACGCAGTATTTT; cdr3_aa: CSVARGPSITDTQYF; v_call: TRBV29-1; d_call: .; clone_size: .; j_call: TRBJ2-3
cdr3_nt: TGTGCCAGCAGCTCGGAGAATGTTCTCACTGAAGCTTTCTTT; cdr3_aa: CASSSENVLTEAFF; v_call: TRBV7-9; d_call: .; clone_size: .; j_call: TRBJ1-1
cdr3_nt: TGTGCCAGCAGCCCGGGACAGGGTAGGGACACCATATATTTT; cdr3_aa: CASSPGQGRDTIYF; v_call: TRBV4-2; d_call: TRBD1; clone_size: .; j_call: TRBJ1-3
cdr3_nt: TGTGCCAGCAGCCCCACAGGGGGGTATGGCTACACCTTC; cdr3_aa: CASSPTGGYGYTF; v_call: TRBV6-6; d_call: TRBD1; clone_size: .; j_call: TRBJ1-2
cdr3_nt: TGCGCCAGCAGCGCAACTGAAACCTACGAGCAGTACTTC; cdr3_aa: CASSATETYEQYF; v_call: TRBV5-1; d_call: .; clone_size: large; j_call: TRBJ2-7
cdr3_nt: TGTGCCAGCAGCTTAGGTGGAGGGGGAGGCACTGAAGCTTTCTTT; cdr3_aa: CASSLGGGGGTEAFF; v_call: TRBV11-3; d_call: .; clone_size: .; j_call: TRBJ1-1
cdr3_nt: TGTGCCTGGAGTCGAACCGTTAATCAGCCCCAGCATTTT; cdr3_aa: CAWSRTVNQPQHF; v_call: TRBV30; d_call: .; clone_size: .; j_call: TRBJ1-5
cdr3_nt: TGTGCCAGCGGGACAGGATTTAATGAAAAACTGTTTTTT; cdr3_aa: CASGTGFNEKLFF; v_call: TRBV7-2; d_call: TRBD1; clone_size: .; j_call: TRBJ1-4
cdr3_nt: TGCAGTGCTAGAGATAGGCCTGAAGCTTTCTTT; cdr3_aa: CSARDRPEAFF; v_call: TRBV20-1; d_call: .; clone_size: .; j_call: TRBJ1-1
cdr3_nt: TGTGCCAGCAGTAGGAAGTCCTATGGCTACACCTTC; cdr3_aa: CASSRKSYGYTF; v_call: TRBV28; d_call: .; clone_size: few; j_call: TRBJ1-2
cdr3_nt: TGTGCCAGCCCCCGGACTAGCGGGGACCAAGAGACCCAGTACTTC; cdr3_aa: CASPRTSGDQETQYF; v_call: TRBV18; d_call: TRBD2; clone_size: .; j_call: TRBJ2-5
cdr3_nt: TGTGCCAGCAGCTTGTTCGGGACATTGGGACATGGGGAAGAGACCCAGTACTTC; cdr3_aa: CASSLFGTLGHGEETQYF; v_call: TRBV5-5; d_call: .; clone_size: .; j_call: TRBJ2-5
cdr3_nt: TGTGCCAGCAGTTTGGCAGATTTAAGTCCTCAAGAGACCCAGTACTTC; cdr3_aa: CASSLADLSPQETQYF; v_call: TRBV28; d_call: .; clone_size: .; j_call: TRBJ2-5